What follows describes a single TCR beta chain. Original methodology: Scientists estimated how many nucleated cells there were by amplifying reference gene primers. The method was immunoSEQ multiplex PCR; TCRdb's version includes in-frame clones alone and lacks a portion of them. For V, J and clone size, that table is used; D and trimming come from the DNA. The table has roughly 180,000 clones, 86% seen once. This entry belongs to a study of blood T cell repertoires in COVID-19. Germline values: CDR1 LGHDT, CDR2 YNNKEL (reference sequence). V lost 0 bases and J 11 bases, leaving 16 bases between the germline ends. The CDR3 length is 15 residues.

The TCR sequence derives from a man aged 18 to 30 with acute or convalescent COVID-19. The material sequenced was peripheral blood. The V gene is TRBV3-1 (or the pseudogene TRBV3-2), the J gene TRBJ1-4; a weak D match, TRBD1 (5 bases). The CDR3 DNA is TGTGCCAGCAGCCAAGATGAAGGGGCACGCCGCAAACTGTTTTTT. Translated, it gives CASSQDEGARRKLFF.